This passage covers 2 T cell receptor beta chains from one sample sequenced in a study of human T cells and chemical hapten exposure. One entry per CDR3 protein, called by TCRdb with MiXCR from the RACE reads. The sample has approximately 50,000 distinct CDR3 sequences; approximately 9.9% are singletons. Time point in this sample: patch test 3, about 24 weeks after DPC sensitization. As to treatment: therapeutic diphenylcyclopropenone sensitization with weekly scalp DPC. This specimen was whole blood, taken in connection with sensitization to the hapten diphenylcyclopropenone (DPC). These receptors originate from a woman in her 40s with alopecia areata. Some clones in this sample may be carry-over from other donors' samples.

This clonotype was detected only a few times. The J gene is TRBJ2-7, the V gene TRBV6-5; D not resolved. Germline CDR1 and CDR2: MNHEY and SVGAGI. Trimming took 2 bases from V and 7 from J, leaving 6 bases between them. The CDR3 totals 11 residues. Written as DNA, the CDR3 is TGTGCCAGCAGTTACGCGGAGGAGCAGTACTTC. Translating it yields CASSYAEEQYF.

The chain is built from TRBV2 and TRBJ1-6; D not certain. This CDR3 is 13 amino acids long. V lost 6 bases to trimming and J lost 9 bases, with 12 bases between them. The germline V gene encodes CDR1 SNHLY and CDR2 FYNNEI. The CDR3: CASRDDIASPLHF. CDR3 sequence (DNA): TGTGCCAGCAGGGACGATATCGCTTCACCCCTCCACTTT.